The present TCR beta chain was sequenced within a study of patients and donors after allogeneic stem cell transplantation. TCRdb re-analysed the RT-PCR reads in MiXCR, keeping a single row per CDR3 protein. The sample contains about 96,000 distinct CDR3 sequences, approximately 49% of which appear only once. In this sample, this clonotype turned up a few times. This TCR was recovered from a human donor who was either an allogeneic HSCT recipient or a stem cell or donor lymphocyte infusion donor (not recorded which). It is not recorded whose cells these are; they may come from a transplant donor. The specimen was blood, either unsorted or a sorted T cell fraction (not recorded which).

The CDR3 DNA follows: TGTGCCAGCAGTTACTCTCGGGAGGGCCCCACCATATATTTT. Its protein product is CASSYSREGPTIYF. The chain couples TRBV6-5 to TRBJ1-3; D is ambiguous. CDR1 and CDR2 from the germline V gene are MNHEY and SVGAGI. Trimming pared 0 bases from V and 9 bases from J, leaving 12 bases between. This CDR3 is 14 amino acids long.